This entry lists 27 T cell receptor beta chains sequenced from one sample in a study of CD8 T cells in ankylosing spondylitis. TCRdb passed the 5' RACE reads through MiXCR, listing each CDR3 protein once. Altogether approximately 110,000 distinct CDR3 sequences are present, less than 25% being singletons, with the ten largest covering approximately 13%. The sequenced sample consisted of synovial fluid, either unsorted or a sorted T cell fraction (not recorded which). These receptors originate from a male donor with ankylosing spondylitis.

The chain uses TRBV7-9 and TRBJ1-1, with 7 bases aligning to TRBD1. CDR1 is SEHNR and CDR2 is FQNEAQ in the germline V gene (reference sequence). This CDR3 region has 16 residues. After removal of 5 bases from V and 4 bases from J, the junction contained 13 bases not matched to a gene. In DNA, the CDR3 is TGTGCCAGCAGCCCGCCCTCCACAGGGGCCGGCACTGAAGCTTTCTTT. It translates to CASSPPSTGAGTEAFF.

This chain uses TRBV18 with TRBJ1-2; D ambiguous. This CDR3 has 14 amino acids. The V gene's germline CDR1 is KGHSH and CDR2 LQKENI. V shed 3 bases and J shed 1 base, with 9 bases lying between them. The CDR3 protein is CASSPPAHNYGYTF. As DNA, the CDR3 is TGTGCCAGCTCACCCCCGGCCCATAACTATGGCTACACCTTC.

In its sample, this clonotype was seen a few times. The chain employs TRBV5-5 and TRBJ1-1, with a possible D match to TRBD1 (5 bases). The germline gives CDR1 SGHKS, CDR2 YYEKEE (reference sequence). CDR3 size: 16 residues. Trimming left V 5 bases short and J 1 base short, with 18 bases between. The CDR3 DNA sequence: TGTGCCAGCAGGCGTATCGACGGGACCGAGAACACTGAAGCTTTCTTT. Its protein product is CASRRIDGTENTEAFF.

The V and J genes are TRBV3-1 and TRBJ2-7; D may be TRBD1 (5 bases). The CDR3 sequence is 12 residues long. Germline lookup yields CDR1 LGHDT and CDR2 YNNKEL (reference sequence). Deletions cut 4 bases from V and 6 bases from J, with 10 bases between. CDR3 protein: CASSRGRGEQYF. The CDR3 nucleotides are TGTGCCAGCAGCCGTGGAAGGGGCGAGCAGTACTTC.

This clonotype was observed a few times. V is TRBV5-1 and J is TRBJ1-2; D gene uncertain. The CDR3 consists of 11 residues. Germline CDR1 reads SGHRS; CDR2 reads YFSETQ. V was clipped by 6 bases and J by 2 bases, with 5 bases between them. As DNA, the CDR3 is TGCGCCAGCAACGACAACTATGGCTACACCTTC. This gives the protein CASNDNYGYTF.

The CDR3 DNA sequence: TGTGCCAGCAGTAAGACTAGATCTGGGGAGCTGTTTTTT. The encoded protein is CASSKTRSGELFF. V is TRBV6-1 and J is TRBJ2-2; a possible D gene is TRBD2 (6 bases). The CDR3 is 13 amino acids. The V end was cut by 5 bases, the J end by 8 bases, with 12 bases between. Germline CDR1 MNHNS, CDR2 SASEGT.

A few counts support this clonotype. The V and J genes are TRBV6-6 and TRBJ2-7, with D tentatively TRBD1 or TRBD2 (5 bases each). Trimming left V 0 bases short and J 7 bases short, with 10 bases between. Per the germline V gene, CDR1 is MNHNY and CDR2 is SVGAGI (reference sequence). The CDR3 consists of 13 residues. CDR3 bases: TGTGCCAGCAGTTACTCCGGGGCGCCTGAGCAGTACTTC. Translating it yields CASSYSGAPEQYF.

This rearrangement joins TRBV5-1 to TRBJ1-2, with 7 bases matching TRBD1. V lost 2 bases, J lost 8 bases, and 6 bases stayed unmatched. The germline gives CDR1 SGHRS, CDR2 YFSETQ. The CDR3 has 13 amino acids. The CDR3 coding sequence is TGCGCCAGCAGCTTAGAGGGGGCTCGGGGCTACACCTTC. This encodes CASSLEGARGYTF.

This chain uses TRBV20-1 with TRBJ2-1; D is undetermined. Trimming shortened V by 0 bases and J by 1 base, and 10 bases separated the two germline ends. Germline V gene sequence: CDR1 DFQATT, CDR2 SNEGSKA (reference sequence). The CDR3 loop spans 15 amino acids. Here the CDR3 reads CSARDPASSYNEQFF. For the CDR3, the DNA is TGCAGTGCTAGAGATCCCGCTAGTTCCTACAATGAGCAGTTCTTC.

The chain combines TRBV11-2 with TRBJ2-2, with D possibly TRBD2 on 6 matching bases. Germline values: CDR1 SGHAT, CDR2 FQNNGV. V lost 5 bases to trimming and J lost 1 base, with 11 bases between them. This CDR3 has 15 amino acids. CDR3 in amino acids: CASSGGALNTGELFF. In nucleotides, the CDR3 is TGTGCCAGCAGCGGAGGGGCCCTGAACACCGGGGAGCTGTTTTTT.

The rearrangement uses TRBV4-1 and TRBJ2-3, with D maybe TRBD1 (5 bases). Germline CDR1 MGHRA, CDR2 YSYEKL. V was shortened by 1 base and J by 2 bases, with 10 bases between the two germline ends. The CDR3 has 15 amino acids. The CDR3 region is CASSQVGVDTDTQYF. As DNA, the CDR3 is TGCGCCAGCAGCCAAGTAGGGGTAGACACAGATACGCAGTATTTT.

This clonotype was counted a few times. The chain uses TRBV3-1 and TRBJ2-7; the D is unclear. The CDR3 extends over 14 amino acids. V shed 0 bases and J shed 6 bases, with 12 bases lying between them. Germline V gene data show CDR1 as LGHDT and CDR2 as YNNKEL (reference sequence). DNA for the CDR3: TGTGCCAGCAGCCAAGATCCCCTTTTCCTCGAGCAGTACTTC. Translation: CASSQDPLFLEQYF.

The rearrangement links TRBV5-5 to TRBJ1-5, with 8 positions matching TRBD1. Germline values: CDR1 SGHKS, CDR2 YYEKEE (reference sequence). Trimming removed 4 bases from V and 6 bases from J; junction bases left unmatched: 9. The CDR3 extends over 15 amino acids. In nucleotides, the CDR3 is TGTGCCAGCAGCACCCTCGGACAGGGAGGTCAGCCCCAGCATTTT. As protein: CASSTLGQGGQPQHF.

The table lists this clonotype with a few counts. The V call is TRBV29-1, the J call TRBJ2-1; 8 bases agree with TRBD1. Unmatched junction bases numbered 9, after V lost 3 bases and J lost 8 bases. Germline CDR1 and CDR2: SQVTM and ANQGSEA. The CDR3 covers 14 residues. The CDR3 reads CSVDGQGVWDEQFF. CDR3 in DNA: TGCAGCGTTGACGGACAGGGTGTGTGGGATGAGCAGTTCTTC.

This clonotype was observed a few times. This sequence joins TRBV10-1 and TRBJ1-2; a weak D match, TRBD1 (5 bases). The germline gives CDR1 WNHNN, CDR2 SYGVQD (reference sequence). Trimming pared 0 bases from V and 5 bases from J, leaving 10 bases between. The CDR3 runs to 14 residues. Written as DNA, the CDR3 is TGCGCCAGCAGTGAGTCGACAGCACGATATGGCTACACCTTC. Encoded protein: CASSESTARYGYTF.

The chain joins TRBV5-1 to TRBJ1-1, with 7 bases fitting TRBD1. This CDR3 spans 15 amino acids. V lost 5 bases to trimming and J lost 2 bases; unmatched junction nucleotides: 9. From germline, CDR1 is SGHRS and CDR2 YFSETQ. The CDR3 sequence: CASRRTGQTNTEAFF. Written as DNA, the CDR3 is TGCGCCAGCAGACGGACGGGACAGACTAACACTGAAGCTTTCTTT.

This clonotype was seen more than once but under ten times. This chain uses TRBV12-3 or TRBV12-4 with TRBJ2-5, with TRBD2 identical over 7 bases. V trimming: 7 bases; J trimming: 1 base; junction bases outside the gene matches: 3. The CDR3 covers 13 residues. The CDR3 nucleotides read TGTGCCAGCAATCGGGGGGTCCAAGAGACCCAGTACTTC. Translating gives CASNRGVQETQYF.

This clonotype was seen at least ten times. The chain carries TRBV5-1 and TRBJ1-5; the D gene is possibly TRBD1 (5 bases). Germline CDR1 SGHRS, CDR2 YFSETQ. The length of the CDR3 is 14 residues. Trimming cost V 0 bases and J 5 bases, with 9 bases left between them. In DNA form, the CDR3 reads TGCGCCAGCAGCTTGGACGGGGGAGATCAGCCCCAGCATTTT. It codes for CASSLDGGDQPQHF.

This clonotype was seen a single time. The V call is TRBV5-4, the J call TRBJ2-1; 8 bases match TRBD2. Trimming took 0 bases from V and 0 from J; bases not matched to a gene: 17. Looked up from germline, CDR1 is SGHNT and CDR2 is YYREEE (reference sequence). The CDR3 runs 21 residues. CDR3 coding DNA: TGTGCCAGCAGCTTGGGGTTGAGGGCTAGCGGGTACCAACCCTCCTACAATGAGCAGTTCTTC. This translates into CASSLGLRASGYQPSYNEQFF.

V and J are TRBV25-1 and TRBJ2-5; 10 positions match TRBD1. The CDR3 is made up of 17 amino acids. Germline assignment: CDR1 MGHDK and CDR2 SYGVNS. V gave up 5 bases and J gave up 3 bases; unmatched junction bases: 12. DNA for the CDR3: TGTGCCAGCAGTTTGCGGACCGGGACAGGGGCTGAAGAGACCCAGTACTTC. Residues: CASSLRTGTGAEETQYF.

The chain joins TRBV4-2 to TRBJ2-1; 7 nucleotides align to TRBD2. The V and J ends lost 5 bases and 0 bases, in that order; junction bases with no gene match: 7. The V gene's germline CDR1 is LGHNA and CDR2 YNFKEQ. The CDR3 covers 16 residues. CDR3 in DNA: TGTGCCAGCAGCGACGGGACTACCGACTCCTACAATGAGCAGTTCTTC. Its protein product is CASSDGTTDSYNEQFF.

The rearrangement links TRBV5-5 to TRBJ2-7, with 7 bases that match TRBD1. This CDR3 comprises 13 residues. CDR1 SGHKS and CDR2 YYEKEE come from the germline V gene (reference sequence). V shed 3 bases, J shed 3 bases, and the junction held 3 bases outside the gene matches. CDR3 in DNA: TGTGCCAGCAGCTCCGGACAGGACTACGAGCAGTACGTC. Translation: CASSSGQDYEQYV.

This clonotype was seen many times. J is TRBJ2-1 and V is TRBV12-3 or TRBV12-4, with 8 positions matching TRBD2. This CDR3 is built from 16 residues. V lost 5 bases, J lost 4 bases, and 10 bases stayed unmatched. The CDR3: CASSPQLAAVYNEQFF. The CDR3 DNA follows: TGTGCCAGCAGTCCGCAACTAGCGGCCGTTTACAATGAGCAGTTCTTC.

In its sample, this clonotype was seen a few times. The rearrangement joins TRBV24-1 to TRBJ2-1; TRBD2 aligns across 8 bases. Germline V CDR1 and CDR2: KGHDR, SFDVKD. The CDR3 spans 16 residues. The ends lost 7 bases at V and 4 bases at J; junction bases unmatched: 11. In DNA form, the CDR3 reads TGTGCCACCAGCGCCCTCAGCGGGAGTAGGTACAATGAGCAGTTCTTC. Encoded protein: CATSALSGSRYNEQFF.

This clonotype showed up just a few times. V is TRBV7-9 and J is TRBJ1-1, with D possibly matching TRBD1 (6 bases). CDR1 and CDR2 from the germline V gene are SEHNR and FQNEAQ (reference sequence). This CDR3 has 15 amino acids. V lost 1 base and J lost 4, with 13 bases in between. For the CDR3, the DNA is TGTGCCAGCAGCTTAGTGGACAGTAGGACCACTGAAGCTTTCTTT. Its protein is CASSLVDSRTTEAFF.

This clonotype was seen at least ten times. V gene TRBV7-9 combines with J gene TRBJ1-2; 7 nucleotides align to TRBD1. This CDR3 contains 16 residues. Germline V gene sequence: CDR1 SEHNR, CDR2 FQNEAQ (reference sequence). V lost 4 bases and J lost 2; bases outside the gene matches: 10. The CDR3 protein is CASSSPSTGRNYGYTF. The CDR3 nucleotides read TGTGCCAGCAGCTCACCTTCGACAGGGAGGAACTATGGCTACACCTTC.

There are a few counts of this clonotype. This rearrangement joins TRBV25-1 to TRBJ2-2; the D is unclear. The V gene's germline CDR1 is MGHDK and CDR2 SYGVNS. The CDR3 contains 16 residues. The V end was cut by 4 bases, the J end by 3 bases, with 15 bases between. DNA of the CDR3: TGTGCCAGCAGTGCCTCGTTGGGGTTATACACCGGGGAGCTGTTTTTT. It is translated as CASSASLGLYTGELFF.